Shown below are 9 T cell receptor beta chains from a single sample sequenced in a study of cytomegalovirus exposure and HLA in healthy donors. Measured with immunoSEQ multiplex PCR; TCRdb has only the in-frame clones, and not every one. The sample has around 300,000 clones, approximately 86% seen once. The sequenced sample was PBMCs. Every receptor here comes from a woman younger than 35 in good health and CMV-seronegative.

The genes are TRBV30 and TRBJ1-1; D not certain. Germline lookup yields CDR1 GTSNPN and CDR2 SVGIG (reference sequence). This CDR3 has 12 amino acids. Trimming removed 0 bases at V and 11 bases at J, with 13 bases between. The CDR3 spells CAWSVTSVGAFF. DNA of the CDR3: TGTGCCTGGAGTGTAACATCAGTCGGGGCTTTCTTT.

The J gene is TRBJ2-5, the V gene TRBV4-1, with D hard to call. V was cut by 4 bases and J by 0 bases, with 12 bases left in between. This CDR3 is built from 15 residues. Germline assignment: CDR1 MGHRA and CDR2 YSYEKL. The CDR3 bases are TGCGCCAGCAGCCGCACAATGATATACCAAGAGACCCAGTACTTC. Translation: CASSRTMIYQETQYF.

V usage is TRBV11-3 and J usage is TRBJ1-2; no firm D call. Germline CDR1 reads SGHNT; CDR2 reads YENEEA. The CDR3 runs 15 residues. V lost 0 bases and J 4 bases, leaving 12 bases between the germline ends. Here the CDR3 reads CASSLEKAQTYGYTF. The CDR3 nucleotides read TGTGCCAGCAGCTTAGAGAAAGCACAGACCTATGGCTACACCTTC.

This clone was recorded once. The chain carries TRBV2 and TRBJ1-2, with 9 nucleotides matching TRBD1. CDR1 is SNHLY and CDR2 is FYNNEI in the germline V gene. CDR3 size: 14 residues. The V and J ends lost 6 bases and 4 bases, in that order; junction bases with no gene match: 6. The CDR3: CASRWTGAVYGYTF. The DNA for the CDR3 is TGTGCCAGCAGGTGGACAGGGGCTGTCTATGGCTACACCTTC.

This chain joins TRBV7-9 and TRBJ1-2; D uncertain. The germline V gene has CDR1 SEHNR and CDR2 FQNEAQ (reference sequence). Deletions cut 6 bases from V and 6 bases from J, with 11 bases between. This CDR3 has 12 amino acids. CDR3 sequence reads: CASSYNPDGYTF. CDR3 nucleotides: TGTGCCAGCAGTTATAATCCAGATGGCTACACCTTC. Together with reference TRBV7-9 and TRBJ1-2, the CDR3 gives the full variable domain: DTGVSQNPRHKITKRGQNVTFRCDPISEHNRLYWYRQTLGQGPEFLTYFQNEAQLEKSRLLSDRFSAERPKGSFSTLEIQRTEQGDSAMYLCASSYNPDGYTFGSGTRLTVV.

DNA of the CDR3: TGTGCCAGCAGTTCCCCCATGAACACTGAAGCTTTCTTT. As protein: CASSSPMNTEAFF. The V call is TRBV28, the J call TRBJ1-1, with D uncertain. The V gene's germline CDR1 is MDHEN and CDR2 SYDVKM. The germline V and J ends were trimmed by 4 bases and 0 bases, with 6 bases remaining between them. The CDR3 covers 13 residues.

This rearrangement joins TRBV10-3 to TRBJ2-2; possible D gene TRBD2, 5 bases. Trimming pared 4 bases from V and 3 bases from J, leaving 9 bases between. Germline CDR1 reads ENHRY; CDR2 reads SYGVKD. The CDR3 is made up of 14 amino acids. This chain's CDR3 is CAISAGLHTGELFF. DNA for the CDR3: TGTGCCATCAGTGCCGGACTCCACACCGGGGAGCTGTTTTTT.

This clone was picked up one time. The chain combines TRBV6-5 with TRBJ1-5; D uncertain. Trimming removed 8 bases from V and 1 base from J, with 12 bases in between. Looked up from germline, CDR1 is MNHEY and CDR2 is SVGAGI. The CDR3 consists of 14 residues. The CDR3 coding sequence is TGTGCCAGCCGGCCCGTCGGGAGCAATCAGCCCCAGCATTTT. Translation: CASRPVGSNQPQHF.

The chain combines TRBV2 with TRBJ1-5; 7 bases agree with TRBD1. The CDR3 is 15 amino acids. Germline V gene lookup returns CDR1 SNHLY and CDR2 FYNNEI. J was trimmed by 2 bases and V by 3 bases; bases with no gene match: 4. The CDR3 region has the DNA TGTGCCAGCAGTGAGCGACAGGGCGGCAATCAGCCCCAGCATTTT. Translating it yields CASSERQGGNQPQHF.